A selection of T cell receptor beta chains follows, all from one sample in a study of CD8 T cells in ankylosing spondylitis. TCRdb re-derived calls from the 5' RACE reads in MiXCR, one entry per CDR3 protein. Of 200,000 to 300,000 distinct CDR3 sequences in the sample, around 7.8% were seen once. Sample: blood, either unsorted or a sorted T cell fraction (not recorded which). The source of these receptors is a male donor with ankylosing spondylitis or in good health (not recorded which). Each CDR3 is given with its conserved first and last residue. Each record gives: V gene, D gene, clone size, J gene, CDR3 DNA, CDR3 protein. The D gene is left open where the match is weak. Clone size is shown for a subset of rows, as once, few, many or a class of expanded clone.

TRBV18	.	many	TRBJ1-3	TGTGCCAGCTCACCCTCACCACCCCAGTCCAGTTCCTACTCTGGAAACACCATATATTTT	CASSPSPPQSSSYSGNTIYF
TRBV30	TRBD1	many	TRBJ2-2	TGTGCCTGGACCAGACAGGGGGCAAGCGGGGAGCTGTTTTTT	CAWTRQGASGELFF
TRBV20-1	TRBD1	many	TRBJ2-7	TGCAGTGCTTCGGACAGGGCGGGTTTGTACGAGCAGTACTTC	CSASDRAGLYEQYF
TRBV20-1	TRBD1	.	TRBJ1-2	TGCAGTGCTGCTCCCGGGACAGGGAACTATGGCTACACCTTC	CSAAPGTGNYGYTF
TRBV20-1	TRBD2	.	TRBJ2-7	TGCAGTGCTAGAGGCGGGACTAGCGGGGATTCCTACGAGCAGTACTTC	CSARGGTSGDSYEQYF
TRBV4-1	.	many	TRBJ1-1	TGCGCCAGCAGCCAGTCCGGGACATCGTACACTGAAGCTTTCTTT	CASSQSGTSYTEAFF
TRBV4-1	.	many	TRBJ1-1	TGCGCCAGCAGCCAAGGACCTTCACCGGGACAAAGTAAGAACACTGAAGCTTTCTTT	CASSQGPSPGQSKNTEAFF
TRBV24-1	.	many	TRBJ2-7	TGTGCCACCAGTGATCCGGGCAGGGATAAGCAGTACTTC	CATSDPGRDKQYF
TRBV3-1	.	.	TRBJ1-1	TGTGCCACCAGCCCAGTTGGCGGGGCTTCGGGTGGCGCTGAAGCTTTCTTT	CATSPVGGASGGAEAFF
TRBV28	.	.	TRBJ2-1	TGTGCCAGCATCGGTAGGAGGCGGGATGACGGTAATGAGCAGTTCTTC	CASIGRRRDDGNEQFF
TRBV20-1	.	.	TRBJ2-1	TGCAGTGCTAGACCCTGGAACATGAGCTCCTACAATGAGCAGTTCTTC	CSARPWNMSSYNEQFF
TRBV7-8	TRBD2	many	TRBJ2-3	TGTGCCAGCAGCTTGTCTAGCGGGTTTTCCACAGATACGCAGTATTTT	CASSLSSGFSTDTQYF
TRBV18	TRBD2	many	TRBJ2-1	TGTGCCAGCTCAACAAACCCCGGGACTAGCAGGAATGAGCAGTTCTTC	CASSTNPGTSRNEQFF
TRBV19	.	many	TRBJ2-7	TGTGCTACTAAACCAGGGAGCTCCTACGAGCAGTACTTC	CATKPGSSYEQYF